Described below is a single TCR beta chain sequence and its context. What it binds is unknown. The entry originates in a study of CXCR3-negative and CXCR3-positive naive CD8 T cells. As for the study in general: Sequencing brought in some 130 million TRB reads altogether, and each library got about 1.5 +/- 0.3 million. Study-level points and caveats: CXCR3-positive naive cells had more hydrophobic TRB CDR3s than CXCR3-negative naive cells. With respect to TRBV-TRBJ usage, naive CXCR3-negative and CXCR3-positive cells were similar; memory differed.

Researchers prepared the TRB cDNA libraries using 5' RACE with UMI labels. From its re-call of the 5' RACE reads, TCRdb lists each CDR3 protein once, without DNA. The specimen's table records 130,000 or so distinct CDR3 sequences. CDR1 and CDR2 from the germline V gene are SGHRS and YFSETQ. The CDR3 extends over 15 amino acids. This TCR was recovered from a human donor in good health. Some clones in this sample may be carry-over from other donors' samples. The rearrangement links TRBV5-1 to TRBJ1-2; TCRdb proposes TRBD1, but this gene call is untestable without DNA. Material: naive CXCR3+ CD8+ T cells from blood. Subset of the sample: CD45RO-CCR7+CD27+CD95- naive CD8+ T cells expressing CXCR3 (TNR3+). The CDR3 here is CASSSGTGGFYGYTF. Full variable domain (outside the CDR3, taken from reference TRBV5-1 and TRBJ1-2): KAGVTQTPRYLIKTRGQQVTLSCSPISGHRSVSWYQQTPGQGLQFLFEYFSETQRNKGNFPGRFSGRQFSNSRSEMNVSTLELGDSALYLCASSSGTGGFYGYTFGSGTRLTVV.